This T cell receptor (beta chain) was retrieved from a study of CD8 T cells in Susac syndrome. RNA amounts of roughly 0.45 to 1 ug underwent reverse transcription with random hexamers. Multiplex immunoSEQ PCR targeted 54 Vbeta and 13 Jbeta TCR beta segments. From the immunoSEQ multiplex PCR reads, TCRdb called clonotypes with MiXCR, one entry per CDR3 protein. The table includes 100,000 to 150,000 distinct CDR3 sequences, 90% to 95% detected once. From blood CD8+ and CD4+ T cells, the TCR beta chain was sequenced. Healthy donors formed controls matched for age and sex. FACS was used to enrich TEMRA cells, whereas the CD8+ and CD4+ T cells were obtained by negative isolation. The germline V gene has CDR1 DFQATT and CDR2 SNEGSKA (reference sequence). This CDR3 region has 15 residues. Trimming at V came to 0 bases and at J to 4 bases, leaving 7 bases not matched to a gene.

The receptor comes from a human donor in good health. The chain joins TRBV20-1 to TRBJ2-3; the match to TRBD2 covers 7 bases. The specimen sequenced was CD4+ T cells from PBMCs. DNA of the CDR3: TGCAGTGCTAGAGATCCAAGCGGGACTTCAGATACGCAGTATTTT. This translates into CSARDPSGTSDTQYF.